The 28 T cell receptor beta chains below come from one sample, sequenced in a study of cytomegalovirus exposure and HLA in healthy donors. Primers: 60 Vbeta forward and 13 Jbeta reverse. Here immunoSEQ multiplex PCR was the method, and the copy in TCRdb shows in-frame clones only, minus some. The table has approximately 170,000 clones, 85% seen once; the top ten hold 1%. The sequenced sample was PBMCs. Receptor source: a boy younger than 10 in good health and CMV-seronegative.

Note on this clone: The final CDR3 position lacks the conserved phenylalanine or tryptophan, pointing to a likely read error. The chain joins TRBV6-1 to TRBJ2-4; 7 bases line up with TRBD1. The CDR3 extends over 16 amino acids. V lost 2 bases and J lost 1; bases outside the gene matches: 5. Germline V CDR1 and CDR2: MNHNS, SASEGT. CDR3 loop: CASSEKSGGAKNIQYL. The CDR3 DNA reads TGTGCCAGCAGTGAAAAGTCAGGGGGTGCCAAAAACATTCAGTACCTC.

The rearrangement joins TRBV28 to TRBJ2-3; 7 bases map to TRBD2. V lost 7 bases to trimming and J lost 5 bases; unmatched junction nucleotides: 6. CDR1 is MDHEN and CDR2 is SYDVKM in the germline V gene. This CDR3 region has 13 residues. The CDR3 loop reads CASMGRDGDTQYF. The DNA of the CDR3 is TGTGCCAGCATGGGGAGGGATGGAGATACGCAGTATTTT.

Only one count was recorded for this clone. The chain links TRBV5-1 to TRBJ1-5, with 11 bases matching TRBD1. J lost 1 base, V lost 8 bases, and 8 bases had no gene match. Germline assignment: CDR1 SGHRS and CDR2 YFSETQ. The CDR3 loop spans 16 amino acids. The CDR3: CARQDRGQGSNQPQHF. The CDR3 DNA sequence: TGCGCCAGACAGGACAGGGGGCAGGGGAGCAATCAGCCCCAGCATTTT.

This chain uses TRBV6-1 with TRBJ2-1; D not certain. Germline V lookup: CDR1 MNHNS, CDR2 SASEGT. V was cut by 2 bases and J by 5 bases, with 13 bases left in between. The CDR3 totals 15 residues. The CDR3 DNA reads as TGTGCCAGCAGTGAAACACGAGGCACTCACAATGAGCAGTTCTTC. It translates to CASSETRGTHNEQFF.

The chain couples TRBV7-9 to TRBJ1-2; perhaps TRBD1 as D (5 bases). V lost 3 bases to trimming and J lost 8 bases, with 13 bases between them. This CDR3 is 13 amino acids long. Germline V gene data show CDR1 as SEHNR and CDR2 as FQNEAQ (reference sequence). In DNA form, the CDR3 reads TGTGCCAGCAGCTTCATCAGGGTTGACGGCTACACCTTC. Amino acid sequence: CASSFIRVDGYTF.

As DNA, the CDR3 is TGTGCCAGCTCACCCGACGACAGGGGGCAGGGCGAGCAGTTCTTC. Protein: CASSPDDRGQGEQFF. The chain employs TRBV18 and TRBJ2-1, with 10 positions matching TRBD1. V lost 3 bases and J lost 10; bases outside the gene matches: 9. The CDR3 has 15 amino acids. Germline V lookup: CDR1 KGHSH, CDR2 LQKENI.

The chain uses TRBV7-2 and TRBJ2-1, with TRBD2 as a possible D gene (6 bases). With 4 bases removed from V and 5 bases from J, the gap between germline ends came to 18 bases. Germline V lookup: CDR1 SGHTA, CDR2 FQGNSA. This CDR3 is 16 amino acids long. The CDR3 nucleotides read TGTGCCAGCAGCTCGCCAAAAGGTAGCGGTCACAATGAGCAGTTCTTC. Encoded protein: CASSSPKGSGHNEQFF. The full variable domain, rest sourced from reference TRBV7-2 and TRBJ2-1, is GAGVSQSPSNKVTEKGKDVELRCDPISGHTALYWYRQSLGQGLEFLIYFQGNSAPDKSGLPSDRFSAERTGGSVSTLTIQRTQQEDSAVYLCASSSPKGSGHNEQFFGPGTRLTVL.

CDR3 loop: CASSVEGVGNEQFF. The CDR3 DNA follows: TGTGCCAGCAGCGTAGAAGGAGTCGGGAATGAGCAGTTCTTC. This rearrangement joins TRBV9 to TRBJ2-1; D gene uncertain. CDR1 and CDR2 from the germline V gene are SGDLS and YYNGEE. This CDR3 is built from 14 residues. The germline V and J ends were trimmed by 0 bases and 7 bases, with 11 bases remaining between them.

This chain uses TRBV10-3 with TRBJ2-5; D is perhaps TRBD2 (5 bases). The assigned J gene may be wrong: the sequence end matches TRBJ2-7 better. The CDR3 contains 14 residues. Per germline, CDR1 ENHRY and CDR2 SYGVKD. The chain's CDR3 is CAISTRTDFGEQYF. Here the CDR3 DNA reads TGTGCCATCAGCACCAGGACTGATTTCGGCGAGCAGTACTTC.

J is TRBJ2-7 and V is TRBV5-1, with 10 bases fitting TRBD1. Germline loops: CDR1 SGHRS, CDR2 YFSETQ. V dropped 5 bases and J dropped 0; count of bases not matched to a gene: 11. This CDR3 has 17 amino acids. Here the CDR3 DNA reads TGCGCCAGCAGATCCAGCCCCAGGGACAGGGGCTCCTACGAGCAGTACTTC. This codes for CASRSSPRDRGSYEQYF.

The chain links TRBV6-1 to TRBJ2-2; the match to TRBD1 covers 7 bases. There are 14 residues in the CDR3. Germline loops: CDR1 MNHNS, CDR2 SASEGT. Germline trimming cut 4 bases from V and 5 bases from J; bases unmatched to any gene: 4. Here the CDR3 reads CASSGRQGTGELFF. DNA for the CDR3: TGTGCCAGCAGTGGACGACAGGGAACCGGGGAGCTGTTTTTT.

This chain uses TRBV14 with TRBJ2-7, with D tentatively TRBD1 (6 bases). The CDR3 loop spans 15 amino acids. The V end lost 3 bases, the J end lost 5 bases, and 17 bases lay between the germline ends. Germline V gene lookup returns CDR1 SGHDN and CDR2 FVKESK. This CDR3 reads CASSHLQGFMDEQYF. CDR3 sequence (DNA): TGTGCCAGCAGCCACCTACAGGGTTTTATGGACGAGCAGTACTTC.

The CDR3 protein is CASSPRDSGGDTQYF. Here the CDR3 DNA reads TGTGCCAGCAGCCCCCGGGACAGTGGCGGGGATACGCAGTATTTT. The chain combines TRBV4-2 with TRBJ2-3; 7 bases match TRBD1. Germline V gene data show CDR1 as LGHNA and CDR2 as YNFKEQ. V dropped 4 bases and J dropped 6; count of bases not matched to a gene: 10. CDR3 length: 15 amino acids.

This clone appeared once. The chain couples TRBV27 to TRBJ1-2; 12 nucleotides match TRBD1. This CDR3 is built from 17 residues. Per germline, CDR1 MNHEY and CDR2 SMNVEV (reference sequence). V gave up 4 bases and J gave up 8 bases; unmatched junction bases: 14. The CDR3 spells CASSSPRGDRGLGGYTF. DNA of the CDR3: TGTGCCAGCAGTTCCCCGCGGGGGGACAGGGGGCTTGGGGGCTACACCTTC.

The rearrangement joins TRBV9 to TRBJ2-3; 8 nucleotides line up with TRBD2. V lost 2 bases and J lost 4; bases outside the gene matches: 6. CDR1 and CDR2 (germline): SGDLS, YYNGEE. This CDR3 spans 15 amino acids. CDR3 nucleotides: TGTGCCAGCAGCGTTAGCGGGGTTCCGTCAGATACGCAGTATTTT. This encodes CASSVSGVPSDTQYF. The variable domain in full, with the rest retrieved from reference TRBV9 and TRBJ2-3, is DSGVTQTPKHLITATGQRVTLRCSPRSGDLSVYWYQQSLDQGLQFLIQYYNGEERAKGNILERFSAQQFPDLHSELNLSSLELGDSALYFCASSVSGVPSDTQYFGPGTRLTVL.

This chain joins TRBV5-4 and TRBJ2-7, with TRBD1 matching 7 bases. This CDR3 contains 13 residues. Germline CDR1 and CDR2: SGHNT and YYREEE (reference sequence). V gave up 2 bases and J gave up 6 bases; unmatched junction bases: 5. CDR3: CASSFDRAAEQYV. In nucleotides, the CDR3 is TGTGCCAGCAGCTTTGACAGGGCGGCCGAGCAGTACGTC.

The sample holds a few counts of this clone. This chain uses TRBV6-1 with TRBJ1-1; D unclear. Germline V CDR1 and CDR2: MNHNS, SASEGT. With 4 bases removed from V and 3 bases from J, the gap between germline ends came to 12 bases. There are 14 residues in the CDR3. The CDR3 sequence is CASSVQGEDTEAFF. The CDR3 DNA sequence: TGTGCCAGCAGTGTCCAAGGTGAGGACACTGAAGCTTTCTTT.

This clone was observed a few times. This rearrangement joins TRBV4-1 to TRBJ2-7, with 9 bases fitting TRBD1. The germline V gene encodes CDR1 MGHRA and CDR2 YSYEKL. The CDR3 consists of 17 residues. V shed 0 bases, J shed 1 base, and the junction held 7 bases outside the gene matches. This chain's CDR3 is CASSQDYRDRVSYEQYF. Written as DNA, the CDR3 is TGCGCCAGCAGCCAAGATTATAGGGACAGGGTTTCCTACGAGCAGTACTTC.

This clone was recorded once. CDR3 DNA sequence: TGTGCCAGCAGCACCCGACAGGCCCGCTCGAATGAGCAGTTCTTC. Protein product: CASSTRQARSNEQFF. The gene calls are TRBV7-8 and TRBJ2-1; D is possibly TRBD1 (6 bases). V lost 5 bases and J lost 7, with 18 bases in between. This CDR3 comprises 15 residues. CDR1 SGHVS and CDR2 FQNEAQ come from the germline V gene.

J is TRBJ1-2 and V is TRBV5-1; D is unresolved. CDR1 is SGHRS, CDR2 YFSETQ, per germline. Deletions cut 4 bases from V and 0 bases from J, with 13 bases between. CDR3 length: 15 residues. This chain's CDR3 is CASSPVGAANYGYTF. In nucleotides, the CDR3 is TGCGCCAGCAGCCCAGTGGGCGCAGCTAACTATGGCTACACCTTC.

The rearrangement links TRBV25-1 to TRBJ2-2; D gene unclear. Germline CDR1 MGHDK, CDR2 SYGVNS. The CDR3 contains 13 residues. V was trimmed by 5 bases and J by 0 bases, leaving 4 bases between them. The DNA of the CDR3 is TGTGCCAGCAGTCCCGCGAACACCGGGGAGCTGTTTTTT. Translation: CASSPANTGELFF. Full variable domain (missing parts from reference TRBV25-1 and TRBJ2-2): EADIYQTPRYLVIGTGKKITLECSQTMGHDKMYWYQQDPGMELHLIHYSYGVNSTEKGDLSSESTVSRIRTEHFPLTLESARPSHTSQYLCASSPANTGELFFGEGSRLTVL.

V is TRBV9 and J is TRBJ1-2; D gene uncertain. V lost 1 base and J 8 bases, leaving 15 bases between the germline ends. This CDR3 is built from 14 residues. Looked up from germline, CDR1 is SGDLS and CDR2 is YYNGEE. The CDR3, as DNA: TGTGCCAGCAGCGTAAGTTTCGGGCCGGGAGGCTACACCTTC. Protein product: CASSVSFGPGGYTF.

This chain joins TRBV6-6 and TRBJ1-5; TRBD1 aligns across 8 bases. The V and J ends lost 5 bases and 6 bases, in that order; junction bases with no gene match: 6. This CDR3 region has 14 residues. Germline CDR1 MNHNY, CDR2 SVGAGI (reference sequence). CDR3 nucleotide sequence: TGTGCCAGCAGTGACAGGGGAGGAGGTCAGCCCCAGCATTTT. This translates into CASSDRGGGQPQHF.

The gene calls are TRBV6-1 and TRBJ2-1; D might be TRBD1 (6 bases). V was pared by 6 bases and J by 0 bases, with 12 bases between. Germline CDR1 reads MNHNS; CDR2 reads SASEGT. The CDR3 spans 15 residues. CDR3 amino acids: CASREDSSSYNEQFF. The DNA of the CDR3 is TGTGCCAGCAGGGAGGACAGTAGCTCCTACAATGAGCAGTTCTTC.

The rearrangement uses TRBV7-9 and TRBJ1-1; D gene unclear. V dropped 7 bases and J dropped 0 bases, with 15 bases sitting between them. In germline, CDR1 is SEHNR, CDR2 FQNEAQ (reference sequence). The CDR3 runs 15 residues. The CDR3 DNA reads as TGTGCCAGCACTTCCCAGGTTTTTGTGAACACTGAAGCTTTCTTT. Translating gives CASTSQVFVNTEAFF.

CDR3 amino acids: CATTPGQGNSPLHF. CDR3 nucleotide sequence: TGTGCCACCACCCCGGGACAGGGGAACTCACCCCTCCACTTT. The chain combines TRBV2 with TRBJ1-6, with 10 bases aligning to TRBD1. Germline V lookup: CDR1 SNHLY, CDR2 FYNNEI. This CDR3 has 14 amino acids. J was trimmed by 10 bases and V by 10 bases; bases with no gene match: 10.

In DNA, the CDR3 is TGTGCCTGGAGTGCCGGGATCCTCTACGAGCAGTACTTC. This translates into CAWSAGILYEQYF. This sequence joins TRBV30 and TRBJ2-7, with D perhaps TRBD2 (5 bases). The CDR3 spans 13 residues. The germline V gene encodes CDR1 GTSNPN and CDR2 SVGIG (reference sequence). With 1 base removed from V and 3 bases from J, the gap between germline ends came to 10 bases.

The chain has TRBV10-1 and TRBJ2-7, with 10 bases that match TRBD1. The CDR3 runs to 18 residues. Germline loops: CDR1 WNHNN, CDR2 SYGVQD (reference sequence). J was trimmed by 1 base and V by 3 bases; bases with no gene match: 12. Here the CDR3 DNA reads TGCGCCAGCAGTGATGTCCCCGGCGGGGACAGGGGATCCTACGAGCAGTACTTC. It specifies CASSDVPGGDRGSYEQYF.